A single sample gave rise to the 20 T cell receptor beta chains below, sequenced in a study of vaccination and CD4 T cells after COVID-19 (dated by TCRdb to between 2021 and 2022). Libraries were constructed by PCR. Sequencing relied on an Illumina iSeq 100. TCR sequencing of DNA from cultured CD4+ T cells used the Oncomine TCR Beta short-read assay at the Johns Hopkins FTIC core. The public reads were quality trimmed at Q25 with fastp and then assembled into clones with MiXCR by TCRdb, keeping productive beta chains. Each CDR3 protein gets just one entry, which takes the most common genes and DNA from the rows behind it. This sample holds about 28,000 distinct CDR3 sequences; about two thirds were observed only once. 17% of the sample rests with the top ten. Their cognate antigens are unknown. The intended sense of this specimen's treatment or condition label: approximately 10-day PBMC culture with coronavirus spike peptide pools or control peptides (ViraFEST assay).

Sequencing used CD4+ T cells from blood, cultured in vitro, obtained after SARS-CoV-2 vaccination. These receptor sequences come from a human donor who received a COVID-19 vaccine.

V and J are TRBV15 and TRBJ2-7; D is undetermined. In germline, CDR1 is LNHNV, CDR2 YYDKDF (reference sequence). CDR3 size: 12 residues. Trimming removed 0 bases at V and 4 bases at J, with 4 bases between. CDR3 amino acids: CATSRDQYEQYF. The CDR3 coding sequence is TGTGCCACCAGCAGAGATCAGTACGAGCAGTACTTC. Full variable domain (missing parts from reference TRBV15 and TRBJ2-7): DAMVIQNPRYQVTQFGKPVTLSCSQTLNHNVMYWYQQKSSQAPKLLFHYYDKDFNNEADTPDNFQSRRPNTSFCFLDIRSPGLGDTAMYLCATSRDQYEQYFGPGTRLTVT.

V usage is TRBV6-5 and J usage is TRBJ1-5; 9 bases line up with TRBD1. The CDR3 spans 19 residues. J gave up 1 base and V 2 bases, and 12 bases lay outside the gene matches. The germline CDR1 and CDR2 sequences are MNHEY and SVGAGI. The CDR3: CASSYRRDRVMASNQPQHF. The CDR3 region has the DNA TGTGCCAGCAGTTACCGGAGGGACAGGGTCATGGCAAGCAATCAGCCCCAGCATTTT.

This clonotype appeared a few times. CDR3 sequence reads: CASKTRENTEAFF. In nucleotides, the CDR3 is TGTGCCTCCAAGACACGGGAGAACACTGAAGCTTTCTTT. The chain joins TRBV10-3 to TRBJ1-1; D unclear. V lost 11 bases and J lost 1, with 14 bases in between. The CDR3 extends over 13 amino acids. Germline-derived CDR1 and CDR2 are ENHRY and SYGVKD.

The chain joins TRBV7-2 to TRBJ2-3; D is possibly TRBD2 (5 bases). This CDR3 spans 14 amino acids. V gave up 1 base and J gave up 2 bases, with 7 bases separating them. Germline V gene sequence: CDR1 SGHTA, CDR2 FQGNSA. The CDR3 protein is CASSLVRDTDTQYF. The DNA of the CDR3 is TGTGCCAGCAGCTTAGTCCGGGACACAGATACGCAGTATTTT.

This chain links TRBV28 with TRBJ1-6; D may be TRBD1 (6 bases). CDR3 length: 12 amino acids. Germline V gene sequence: CDR1 MDHEN, CDR2 SYDVKM. The CDR3 spells CATMDRNSPLHF. Here the CDR3 DNA reads TGTGCAACGATGGACAGAAATTCACCCCTCCACTTT.

This chain links TRBV6-1 with TRBJ2-7, with D unclear. Trimming removed 3 bases at V and 4 bases at J, with 13 bases between. The CDR3 spans 14 residues. Germline loops: CDR1 MNHNS, CDR2 SASEGT. The CDR3 protein is CASSDTGDRYEQYF. The CDR3 DNA sequence: TGTGCCAGCAGTGACACCGGCGACCGTTACGAGCAGTACTTC.

V gene TRBV12-3 or TRBV12-4 combines with J gene TRBJ2-7; 9 nucleotides line up with TRBD1. V lost 3 bases and J lost 5; bases outside the gene matches: 5. CDR3 length equals 14 residues. CDR3 amino acids: CASSLGQGWNEQYF. The CDR3 coding sequence is TGTGCCAGCAGTTTGGGACAGGGCTGGAACGAGCAGTACTTC.

The chain uses TRBV25-1 and TRBJ2-2; the match to TRBD1 covers 8 bases. V lost 1 base, J lost 6 bases, and 13 bases stayed unmatched. Looked up from germline, CDR1 is MGHDK and CDR2 is SYGVNS. This CDR3 is 18 amino acids long. The CDR3 bases are TGTGCCAGCAGTGAATTCCCCTCTTCGACAGGGGTCGCCGGGGAGCTGTTTTTT. It specifies CASSEFPSSTGVAGELFF.

Only a few counts were recorded for this clonotype. The chain carries TRBV12-3 or TRBV12-4 and TRBJ1-2; D unclear. The CDR3 totals 15 residues. Trimming left V 5 bases short and J 1 base short, with 14 bases between. The CDR3 DNA is TGTGCCAGCAGTCGCGACCGACACCTTAACTATGGCTACACCTTC. This translates into CASSRDRHLNYGYTF.

The V and J genes are TRBV10-2 and TRBJ2-2, with TRBD1 matching over 8 bases. Trimming removed 3 bases from V and 3 bases from J; junction bases left unmatched: 3. This CDR3 has 15 residues. Germline V gene sequence: CDR1 WSHSY, CDR2 SAAADI. CDR3 protein: CASSDRDRYTGELFF. CDR3 coding DNA: TGCGCCAGCAGTGACCGGGACAGGTACACCGGGGAGCTGTTTTTT.

The rearrangement uses TRBV20-1 and TRBJ2-5; D call uncertain. The CDR3 spans 14 residues. Trimming took 2 bases from V and 5 from J, leaving 15 bases between them. Germline V lookup: CDR1 DFQATT, CDR2 SNEGSKA (reference sequence). DNA of the CDR3: TGCAGTGCTAGATTATCTGGAGAGTGGGAGACCCAGTACTTC. This translates into CSARLSGEWETQYF.

This chain connects TRBV6-1 to TRBJ2-2, with 9 bases lining up with TRBD2. The length of the CDR3 is 14 residues. Germline V gene data show CDR1 as MNHNS and CDR2 as SASEGT. The V gene end was trimmed by 8 bases and the J gene end by 2 bases; junction bases not matched to a gene: 3. The CDR3 spells CASPGLANTGELFF. In DNA, the CDR3 is TGTGCCAGCCCGGGACTAGCTAACACCGGGGAGCTGTTTTTT.

V is TRBV7-3 and J is TRBJ2-7; 7 nucleotides align to TRBD2. The V gene end was trimmed by 4 bases and the J gene end by 6 bases; junction bases not matched to a gene: 6. The CDR3 consists of 13 residues. CDR1 and CDR2 from the germline V gene are SGHTA and FQGTGA. CDR3 residues: CASSSGGGGEQYF. The DNA for the CDR3 is TGTGCCAGCAGCTCCGGCGGGGGAGGCGAGCAGTACTTC.

The CDR3 protein is CASSPQGAGELFF. As DNA, the CDR3 is TGTGCCAGTAGTCCACAGGGGGCCGGGGAGCTGTTTTTT. The chain links TRBV19 to TRBJ2-2; 8 positions agree with TRBD1. The V gene end was trimmed by 5 bases and the J gene end by 6 bases; junction bases not matched to a gene: 2. Germline V lookup: CDR1 LNHDA, CDR2 SQIVND (reference sequence). This CDR3 is 13 amino acids long.

This rearrangement joins TRBV19 to TRBJ1-1; 10 nucleotides align to TRBD1. The J segment lost 1 base and the V segment lost 9 bases, leaving 11 bases of the junction unmatched. CDR3 length equals 16 residues. From germline, CDR1 is LNHDA and CDR2 SQIVND (reference sequence). The CDR3 loop is CASERDRGLGNTEAFF. For the CDR3, the DNA is TGTGCCAGCGAAAGGGACAGGGGATTGGGGAACACTGAAGCTTTCTTT.

The chain combines TRBV15 with TRBJ2-1, with 8 bases lining up with TRBD1. V was clipped by 1 base and J by 6 bases; unmatched bases: 8. The CDR3 is made up of 16 amino acids. The V gene's germline CDR1 is LNHNV and CDR2 YYDKDF (reference sequence). DNA for the CDR3: TGTGCCACCAGCAGAGCCCGGGCCAGGGGGCGCAATGAGCAGTTCTTC. Its protein product is CATSRARARGRNEQFF.

This rearrangement joins TRBV12-3 or TRBV12-4 to TRBJ2-5, with 7 bases fitting TRBD1. The J segment lost 0 bases and the V segment lost 4 bases, leaving 2 bases of the junction unmatched. This CDR3 has 14 residues. The CDR3 region has the DNA TGTGCCAGCAGTTGGGACAGCAACCAAGAGACCCAGTACTTC. Its protein product is CASSWDSNQETQYF.

In DNA, the CDR3 is TGTGCCAGCAGTTTTCCGGGCAGGGGGCTTCACACAGATACGCAGTATTTT. The encoded protein is CASSFPGRGLHTDTQYF. The chain combines TRBV6-2 or TRBV6-3 with TRBJ2-3; 8 nucleotides agree with TRBD1. Germline CDR1 is MNHEY and CDR2 is SVGEGT. This CDR3 is built from 17 residues. V shed 4 bases and J 2 bases; nucleotides not matched to a gene: 11.

The chain carries TRBV6-1 and TRBJ1-2; 10 nucleotides match TRBD1. This CDR3 is 14 amino acids long. V shed 5 bases, J shed 7 bases, and the junction held 7 bases outside the gene matches. Per the germline V gene, CDR1 is MNHNS and CDR2 is SASEGT. The CDR3 nucleotides are TGTGCCAGCAGTCCAAGACAGGGGGCGAGTGGCTACACCTTC. The encoded protein is CASSPRQGASGYTF.

This clonotype came up once. The chain couples TRBV20-1 to TRBJ2-5; D is unclear. The CDR3 is 10 residues long. Trimming pared 5 bases from V and 1 base from J, leaving 2 bases between. Per germline, CDR1 DFQATT and CDR2 SNEGSKA (reference sequence). CDR3 nucleotides: TGCAGTGCTGCCCAAGAGACCCAGTACTTC. Protein product: CSAAQETQYF.